One and the same sample provided the 30 T cell receptor beta chains below, sequenced in a study of monozygotic twins with inflammatory bowel disease. TCRdb derives one entry per CDR3 protein from the 5' RACE reads, leaving out DNA. The repertoire table contains fewer than 400,000 distinct CDR3 sequences. Material for sequencing was blood. These receptors were taken from a human donor with ulcerative colitis or Crohn's disease, or a healthy co-twin of an affected twin (not recorded which).

This sequence joins TRBV12-3 or TRBV12-4 and TRBJ2-7. The CDR3 has 14 amino acids. This CDR3 reads CASSRRYPSYEQYF.

The genes are TRBV30 and TRBJ1-5. The CDR3 consists of 14 residues. Germline V gene data show CDR1 as GTSNPN and CDR2 as SVGIG (reference sequence). The CDR3 here is CAWSPRGGLQPQHF.

The rearrangement uses TRBV7-3 and TRBJ2-6; the TCRdb D gene call, TRBD2, has no DNA to confirm it. The CDR3 totals 19 residues. Germline V gene sequence: CDR1 SGHTA, CDR2 FQGTGA. The CDR3 protein is CASSLSRKSSGSGANVLTF.

The chain couples TRBV7-9 to TRBJ2-1. Germline assignment: CDR1 SEHNR and CDR2 FQNEAQ (reference sequence). This CDR3 has 12 amino acids. The CDR3: CASSIDYERQFF.

The gene calls are TRBV7-2 and TRBJ2-7. CDR1 and CDR2 from the germline V gene are SGHTA and FQGNSA. This CDR3 is built from 14 residues. CDR3 region: CASSISGGLYEQYF.

The chain uses TRBV12-3 or TRBV12-4 and TRBJ2-5; TCRdb designates TRBD1, a call that cannot be tested without DNA. The CDR3 loop spans 14 amino acids. This CDR3 reads CATRQGTRDETQYF.

This chain links TRBV7-2 with TRBJ2-2; TCRdb names TRBD1, which stays unverified in the absence of DNA. This CDR3 has 16 residues. The germline gives CDR1 SGHTA, CDR2 FQGNSA. This CDR3 reads CASSRPGTGNTGELFF.

The chain combines TRBV7-2 with TRBJ1-4; TCRdb picks TRBD1, but there is no DNA to check that call. CDR3 length equals 17 residues. Looked up from germline, CDR1 is SGHTA and CDR2 is FQGNSA. The CDR3 spells CASSLNPGTGSNEKLFF.

This chain joins TRBV5-4 and TRBJ1-4. This CDR3 comprises 14 residues. The germline CDR1 and CDR2 sequences are SGHNT and YYREEE (reference sequence). This chain's CDR3 is CASSLGGSGEKLFF.

The chain carries TRBV14 and TRBJ2-1; TCRdb names TRBD2, which stays unverified in the absence of DNA. Germline CDR1 and CDR2: SGHDN and FVKESK. There are 19 residues in the CDR3. CDR3 loop: CASSQAVLAGQRSYNEQFF.

The chain combines TRBV20-1 with TRBJ2-1. CDR1 DFQATT and CDR2 SNEGSKA come from the germline V gene (reference sequence). The CDR3 consists of 14 residues. The CDR3 reads CSAVRRGSYNEQFF.

The genes are TRBV14 and TRBJ1-2; the D gene TCRdb calls, TRBD1, cannot be checked with no DNA. The CDR3 runs to 17 residues. The germline CDR1 and CDR2 sequences are SGHDN and FVKESK. CDR3 amino acids: CASSHDLVYRGSYGYTF.

The chain combines TRBV28 with TRBJ1-4; no DNA is available, so the TRBD1 call from TCRdb remains unchecked. The CDR3 is 16 amino acids. Looked up from germline, CDR1 is MDHEN and CDR2 is SYDVKM. This CDR3 reads CASSIPPGQGGEKLFF.

V and J are TRBV5-1 and TRBJ2-2; TCRdb's D gene call, TRBD1, goes unchecked for lack of DNA. CDR3 length: 14 amino acids. CDR1 and CDR2 from the germline V gene are SGHRS and YFSETQ. CDR3 loop: CASSFSGGTGELFF. The entire variable domain, with the rest obtained from reference TRBV5-1 and TRBJ2-2, is as follows: KAGVTQTPRYLIKTRGQQVTLSCSPISGHRSVSWYQQTPGQGLQFLFEYFSETQRNKGNFPGRFSGRQFSNSRSEMNVSTLELGDSALYLCASSFSGGTGELFFGEGSRLTVL.

The chain links TRBV7-2 to TRBJ1-5; TCRdb proposes TRBD1, but this gene call is untestable without DNA. The CDR3 is 15 amino acids. The V gene's germline CDR1 is SGHTA and CDR2 FQGNSA. The CDR3 here is CASSRMTTGNQPQHF. Full variable domain (rest looked up from reference TRBV7-2 and TRBJ1-5): GAGVSQSPSNKVTEKGKDVELRCDPISGHTALYWYRQSLGQGLEFLIYFQGNSAPDKSGLPSDRFSAERTGGSVSTLTIQRTQQEDSAVYLCASSRMTTGNQPQHFGDGTRLSIL.

The chain combines TRBV20-1 with TRBJ2-1; with no DNA, the TCRdb D assignment of TRBD2 cannot be verified. The V gene's germline CDR1 is DFQATT and CDR2 SNEGSKA (reference sequence). The CDR3 contains 13 residues. This chain's CDR3 is CSAPPSRAVEQFF.

The V gene is TRBV7-9, the J gene TRBJ2-1; TCRdb's assignment of TRBD1 cannot be checked, as there is no DNA. The CDR3 is 15 residues long. CDR1 and CDR2 from the germline V gene are SEHNR and FQNEAQ (reference sequence). Here the CDR3 reads CASSPDRVAGHEQFF.

The chain joins TRBV12-3 or TRBV12-4 to TRBJ1-2; absent DNA, TCRdb's TRBD1 call cannot be checked. The CDR3 is made up of 14 amino acids. The CDR3 sequence: CASSPTRGGRGYTF.

The rearrangement links TRBV12-3 or TRBV12-4 to TRBJ1-2; TCRdb returns TRBD1, unconfirmable since there is no DNA. The CDR3 is 12 amino acids. This CDR3 reads CASSHRFYDYTF.

The genes are TRBV12-3 or TRBV12-4 and TRBJ1-2. CDR3 length: 15 amino acids. The CDR3 spells CASSLVPTTNYGYTF.

The chain carries TRBV5-1 and TRBJ2-2; the TCRdb D gene call, TRBD1, has no DNA to confirm it. Germline CDR1 is SGHRS and CDR2 is YFSETQ. The CDR3 has 13 amino acids. This chain's CDR3 is CASVGVETGELFF.

The CDR3 region is CSVQTGEGDWKYF. This chain connects TRBV29-1 to TRBJ2-7; the TRBD2 assignment by TCRdb is unverifiable without DNA. The CDR3 loop spans 13 amino acids. Germline values: CDR1 SQVTM, CDR2 ANQGSEA.

V and J are TRBV12-3 or TRBV12-4 and TRBJ1-2. The length of the CDR3 is 14 residues. This chain's CDR3 is CASSLRAGRDGYTF.

This chain joins TRBV5-1 and TRBJ2-3; lacking DNA, the TRBD1 call made by TCRdb goes unchecked. Germline CDR1 is SGHRS and CDR2 is YFSETQ. The CDR3 contains 12 residues. CDR3 sequence reads: CASSLESGTQYF.

The V call is TRBV7-9, the J call TRBJ2-5; with no DNA, the TCRdb D assignment of TRBD1 cannot be verified. Per the germline V gene, CDR1 is SEHNR and CDR2 is FQNEAQ (reference sequence). This CDR3 contains 16 residues. CDR3 in amino acids: CASSLARQVIQETQYF.

The rearrangement uses TRBV20-1 and TRBJ2-7; TCRdb gives TRBD1 as the D gene, but with no DNA this cannot be confirmed. Germline V gives CDR1 DFQATT, CDR2 SNEGSKA (reference sequence). The CDR3 spans 14 residues. The CDR3 sequence: CSARGTGGDHEQYF.

This chain links TRBV29-1 with TRBJ2-4; the D gene TCRdb calls, TRBD1, cannot be checked with no DNA. Germline V gives CDR1 SQVTM, CDR2 ANQGSEA. This CDR3 has 16 residues. CDR3: CSVEGTGVWGKNIQYF.

The genes are TRBV5-1 and TRBJ2-1; TCRdb outputs TRBD2, but without DNA this stays unchecked. Germline-derived CDR1 and CDR2 are SGHRS and YFSETQ. This CDR3 has 16 residues. The CDR3 loop reads CASSGGLAGNYNEQFF.

The gene calls are TRBV12-3 or TRBV12-4 and TRBJ1-2; TCRdb returns TRBD1, unconfirmable since there is no DNA. The CDR3 loop spans 12 amino acids. The CDR3 loop reads CASSSGQRGYTF.

This rearrangement joins TRBV4-3 to TRBJ1-4. Per the germline V gene, CDR1 is LGHNA and CDR2 is YSLEER. The CDR3 loop spans 16 amino acids. The CDR3 is CASSQNIVQTNEKLFF.